This T cell receptor (beta chain) comes out of a study of blood T cell repertoires in COVID-19. Study-level information: Acute-phase and convalescent COVID-19 samples originated in the United States, Italy and Spain. The cDNA or gDNA used as material had been derived from T cells, B-cell-depleted T cells, or PBMCs.

With 1 base removed from V and 8 bases from J, the gap between germline ends came to 10 bases. The CDR3 runs 13 residues. In germline, CDR1 is KGHDR, CDR2 SFDVKD. Participant age was roughly 18 to 89 years, and participants resided in roughly 24 US areas. Per the original methods: The authors estimated nucleated cell counts from reference gene primer amplification. Some clones are missing from TCRdb's copy, which holds only in-frame ones; the method was immunoSEQ multiplex PCR. Clone size and V and J calls were adopted from that table, with D and trimming inferred from the DNA. The repertoire holds approximately 180,000 clones, with more than 85% as singletons.

Specimen: PBMCs or T cells enriched from blood (not recorded which). The TCR was taken from a human donor with acute COVID-19. The donor label of this sample is uncertain. This chain joins TRBV24-1 and TRBJ1-2; no clear D. CDR3 loop: CATSDFSGRGYTF. Written as DNA, the CDR3 is TGTGCCACCAGTGATTTTTCCGGTCGGGGCTACACCTTC.